The clone carrying this TCR beta chain was counted a single time. V dropped 1 base and J dropped 0; count of bases not matched to a gene: 10. This CDR3 contains 18 residues. Germline V gene data show CDR1 as SGHDT and CDR2 as YYEEEE. These data originate in a study of long-term antiretroviral therapy in people with HIV. Version v3.0 of the immunoSEQ assay ran at survey level. Roughly 40,000-55,000 T-cell genomes per sample were the sequencing target. Method: immunoSEQ multiplex PCR; TCRdb's copy keeps in-frame clones and lacks some. The sample lists around 30,000 clones, roughly 90% seen once, with about 4.3% in the top ten.

The TCR was taken from a young woman with HIV. The source was unsorted PBMCs, collected 0.5 years after starting antiretroviral therapy. The chain combines TRBV5-6 with TRBJ2-4; 7 bases match TRBD2. The CDR3 loop reads CASSLRLAELGAKNIQYF. Here the CDR3 DNA reads TGTGCCAGCAGCTTGCGGCTAGCGGAGCTAGGAGCCAAAAACATTCAGTACTTC. Combining the CDR3 with reference TRBV5-6 and TRBJ2-4 gives the whole variable domain DAGVTQSPTHLIKTRGQQVTLRCSPKSGHDTVSWYQQALGQGPQFIFQYYEEEERQRGNFPDRFSGHQFPNYSSELNVNALLLGDSALYLCASSLRLAELGAKNIQYFGAGTRLSVL.